This T cell receptor beta chain originates from a study of T cells after yellow fever vaccination. For the study at large: Those fractions that held only low numbers of cells were prepared using the SMART-Seq v4 Ultra Low Input RNA kit. General observations from the study: Post-booster reappearance was seen for most primary-vaccination clones (roughly 97% CD4, roughly 91% CD8). It was a weaker secondary response, yet one that peaked faster, at day 5 versus 15.

This clonotype was recorded at least ten times. Its antigen is not known. The CDR3 totals 13 residues. Germline V CDR1 and CDR2: SGHTA, FQGNSA. The V gene lost 4 bases and the J gene lost 5 bases, with 9 bases spanning the gap. For TCR, cDNA came from 5'RACE template switching, which added a universal primer site and UMIs. From the 5' RACE reads, TCRdb called clonotypes with MiXCR, one entry per CDR3 protein. The sample contains some 290,000 distinct CDR3 sequences, about 10% of which appear only once. The input for sequencing was CD4+ T cells sorted from PBMCs, taken 45 days after the yellow fever booster vaccination. The genes are TRBV7-2 and TRBJ1-3, with TRBD1 as a possible D gene (5 bases). This TCR was sampled from a man between 18 and 35 years old who received the YFV17D yellow fever vaccine. For the CDR3, the DNA is TGTGCCAGCAGCTCCGGGACGAGAAACACCATATATTTT. Residues: CASSSGTRNTIYF.